These 20 T cell receptor beta chains came from one sample sequenced in a study of OX40 agonist ivuxolimab in advanced cancers. TCRdb's copy holds only in-frame clones and misses some; the assay was immunoSEQ multiplex PCR. Of around 99,000 clones detected, nearly 90% appear once; the ten largest clones hold roughly 0.16%. This material consisted of CD4+ or CD8+ T cells sorted from blood, taken in a trial of the OX40 agonist ivuxolimab. These receptors came from an adult with an advanced solid tumor such as melanoma, head and neck, liver or kidney cancer.

The chain links TRBV11-2 to TRBJ2-5; D possibly uses TRBD1 or TRBD2 (5 bases each). Per germline, CDR1 SGHAT and CDR2 FQNNGV. Trimming cost V 1 base and J 7 bases, with 13 bases left between them. CDR3 size: 14 residues. The CDR3: CASSLVGPRGTQYF. The CDR3 DNA sequence: TGTGCCAGCAGCTTAGTAGGTCCGAGGGGGACCCAGTACTTC.

The V call is TRBV10-3, the J call TRBJ2-2; TRBD2 aligns across 7 bases. Losses at the gene ends were 2 bases for V and 0 bases for J; bases not matched to a gene: 6. This CDR3 has 17 amino acids. Germline values: CDR1 ENHRY, CDR2 SYGVKD. In DNA, the CDR3 is TGTGCCATCAGTGAGGTTTTCGCGGGGGCGAACACCGGGGAGCTGTTTTTT. It yields the protein CAISEVFAGANTGELFF.

This clone came up once. V and J are TRBV6-6 and TRBJ1-5; 7 positions agree with TRBD1. The CDR3 runs 15 residues. The trim removed 5 bases at V and 2 bases at J, leaving 6 bases unmatched. CDR1 MNHNY and CDR2 SVGAGI come from the germline V gene (reference sequence). The CDR3 protein is CASSLDRTRNQPQHF. The CDR3 DNA reads as TGTGCCAGCAGTCTGGACAGGACCCGCAATCAGCCCCAGCATTTT.

This sequence joins TRBV5-1 and TRBJ2-7; 7 nucleotides align to TRBD1. The germline V gene has CDR1 SGHRS and CDR2 YFSETQ. Trimming removed 5 bases from V and 2 bases from J; junction bases left unmatched: 7. The length of the CDR3 is 14 residues. The CDR3, as DNA: TGCGCCAGCAGATTGACGGGACAGCCCTACGAGCAGTACTTC. Amino acid sequence: CASRLTGQPYEQYF.

This sequence joins TRBV27 and TRBJ2-5; TRBD2 agrees at 11 bases. Losses at the gene ends were 3 bases for V and 5 bases for J; bases not matched to a gene: 8. This CDR3 spans 16 amino acids. Germline lookup yields CDR1 MNHEY and CDR2 SMNVEV (reference sequence). The chain's CDR3 is CASSFLIAGGNETQYF. The CDR3 nucleotides are TGTGCCAGCAGTTTCCTTATAGCGGGAGGGAACGAGACCCAGTACTTC.

The rearrangement joins TRBV5-1 to TRBJ2-3; D tentatively fits TRBD1 or TRBD2 (5 bases each). V lost 3 bases and J 2 bases, leaving 13 bases between the germline ends. The germline CDR1 and CDR2 sequences are SGHRS and YFSETQ. The CDR3 is 15 amino acids. The CDR3 is CASSSGPLSTDTQYF. CDR3 DNA sequence: TGCGCCAGCAGCTCGGGACCCCTCTCCACAGATACGCAGTATTTT.

The gene calls are TRBV5-1 and TRBJ2-2; the D is unclear. The CDR3 sequence is 14 residues long. Trimming took 2 bases from V and 8 from J, leaving 13 bases between them. Germline CDR1 SGHRS, CDR2 YFSETQ. The CDR3 bases are TGCGCCAGCAGCTTCCGTAAACCGCTTGGGGAGCTGTTTTTT. It translates to CASSFRKPLGELFF.

This clone showed up just once. This sequence joins TRBV5-1 and TRBJ2-1, with D unclear. Trimming took 2 bases from V and 3 from J, leaving 9 bases between them. This CDR3 has 14 amino acids. Germline V gene data show CDR1 as SGHRS and CDR2 as YFSETQ. CDR3 amino acids: CASSLLLDYNEQFF. The CDR3 bases are TGCGCCAGCAGCTTACTACTTGACTACAATGAGCAGTTCTTC.

The CDR3 nucleotides read TGTGCCAGCAGCTTATTAACAGGGCACGGCAATGAGCAGTTCTTC. It translates to CASSLLTGHGNEQFF. The V call is TRBV7-8, the J call TRBJ2-1; maybe TRBD1 (6 bases). V was clipped by 2 bases and J by 6 bases, with 14 bases between them. This CDR3 comprises 15 residues. Germline V lookup: CDR1 SGHVS, CDR2 FQNEAQ.

The chain joins TRBV4-2 to TRBJ2-1; D gene ambiguous. V was cut by 0 bases and J by 4 bases, with 13 bases left in between. The germline V gene has CDR1 LGHNA and CDR2 YNFKEQ. There are 16 residues in the CDR3. CDR3 sequence reads: CASSQEGRSIYNEQFF. In DNA form, the CDR3 reads TGTGCCAGCAGCCAAGAGGGCAGGTCTATTTACAATGAGCAGTTCTTC.

The J gene is TRBJ2-1, the V gene TRBV19; D is undetermined. With 3 bases removed from V and 0 bases from J, the gap between germline ends came to 18 bases. CDR1 and CDR2 (germline): LNHDA, SQIVND (reference sequence). The CDR3 length is 18 residues. CDR3 bases: TGTGCCAGTAGTATGCGATCGGTAGGGCAGAGCTCCTACAATGAGCAGTTCTTC. Translated, it gives CASSMRSVGQSSYNEQFF.

The gene calls are TRBV10-1 and TRBJ2-5; D remains ambiguous. The CDR3 has 18 amino acids. Trimming left V 10 bases short and J 3 bases short, with 30 bases between. Germline V lookup: CDR1 WNHNN, CDR2 SYGVQD (reference sequence). The CDR3 coding sequence is TGCGCCAACCCCCTCCCACCAATACATTTGGCTAGAGAAGAGACCCAGTACTTC. This translates into CANPLPPIHLAREETQYF.

The chain is built from TRBV5-4 and TRBJ1-6, with D perhaps TRBD1 (6 bases). The germline V and J ends were trimmed by 0 bases and 12 bases, with 7 bases remaining between them. Germline CDR1 and CDR2: SGHNT and YYREEE (reference sequence). The CDR3 spans 12 residues. Here the CDR3 reads CASSLVGGPLHF. CDR3 nucleotides: TGTGCCAGCAGCTTGGTAGGGGGACCCCTCCACTTT. The whole variable domain, filled in from reference TRBV5-4 and TRBJ1-6, reads ETGVTQSPTHLIKTRGQQVTLRCSSQSGHNTVSWYQQALGQGPQFIFQYYREEENGRGNFPPRFSGLQFPNYSSELNVNALELDDSALYLCASSLVGGPLHFGNGTRLTVT.

J is TRBJ2-1 and V is TRBV5-1, with a tentative D call TRBD1 (7 bases). Trimming shortened V by 7 bases and J by 1 base, and 18 bases separated the two germline ends. Germline V gene lookup returns CDR1 SGHRS and CDR2 YFSETQ. The CDR3 is 16 residues long. As DNA, the CDR3 is TGCGCCAGCGGCAGGGGGGAAGGCGGGTCCTACAATGAGCAGTTCTTC. Amino acids: CASGRGEGGSYNEQFF.

The rearrangement links TRBV5-1 to TRBJ2-1; 11 bases line up with TRBD2. Looked up from germline, CDR1 is SGHRS and CDR2 is YFSETQ. Losses at the gene ends were 4 bases for V and 8 bases for J; bases not matched to a gene: 11. The CDR3 has 16 residues. The CDR3 sequence: CASSPPLAGVVDEQFF. The CDR3 DNA reads as TGCGCCAGCAGCCCGCCACTAGCGGGAGTTGTAGATGAGCAGTTCTTC.

The chain couples TRBV6-5 to TRBJ2-2; D might be TRBD1 (6 bases). Trimming removed 4 bases from V and 0 bases from J, with 9 bases in between. Germline CDR1 reads MNHEY; CDR2 reads SVGAGI. CDR3 size: 15 residues. The CDR3 coding sequence is TGTGCCAGCAGTTCGAGGGGGACGAACACCGGGGAGCTGTTTTTT. It translates to CASSSRGTNTGELFF.

V and J are TRBV30 and TRBJ1-2; TRBD1 matches 9 bases. Germline lookup yields CDR1 GTSNPN and CDR2 SVGIG (reference sequence). The CDR3 consists of 14 residues. The J segment lost 13 bases and the V segment lost 3 bases, leaving 15 bases of the junction unmatched. The CDR3 sequence is CAWRKTKGGTGCTF. CDR3 bases: TGTGCCTGGAGAAAAACCAAGGGCGGGACAGGGTGCACCTTC.

In its sample, this clone was seen a few times. The chain is built from TRBV7-9 and TRBJ1-6; no reliable D call. V gave up 4 bases and J gave up 7 bases, with 11 bases separating them. Looked up from germline, CDR1 is SEHNR and CDR2 is FQNEAQ (reference sequence). CDR3 size: 14 residues. The CDR3 sequence: CASSSFLGNSPLHF. The CDR3 DNA follows: TGTGCCAGCAGCTCCTTCTTGGGGAATTCACCCCTCCACTTT.

This chain joins TRBV6-5 and TRBJ1-2, with a possible D match to TRBD1 (5 bases). Germline loops: CDR1 MNHEY, CDR2 SVGAGI. The CDR3 covers 13 residues. V dropped 4 bases and J dropped 7 bases, with 13 bases sitting between them. The CDR3 loop is CASSSGTVGGYTF. In DNA, the CDR3 is TGTGCCAGCAGTTCCGGGACCGTCGGTGGCTACACCTTC.

This chain uses TRBV5-1 with TRBJ2-7; tentatively, D is TRBD2 (6 bases). Trimming removed 0 bases at V and 4 bases at J, with 11 bases between. CDR1 and CDR2 from the germline V gene are SGHRS and YFSETQ. This CDR3 region has 14 residues. The CDR3 region has the DNA TGCGCCAGCAGCTTGGGAGGGAGGATTTACGAGCAGTACTTC. Protein product: CASSLGGRIYEQYF.